Given below is one TCR beta chain in context. Its target is not known. These data originate in a study of identical twins. TCRdb recomputed calls from the 5' RACE reads with MiXCR, one row per CDR3 protein. This sample has hundreds of thousands of distinct CDR3 sequences, with about 8.1% found just once. Broader study findings: Not following the same donors, the study drew its conclusions from cross-sectional statistical analysis.

Trimming stripped 6 bases from V and 1 base from J, with 13 bases between. There are 15 residues in the CDR3. Looked up from germline, CDR1 is SNHLY and CDR2 is FYNNEI. These same data were also listed under a study on yellow fever vaccine responses in identical twins.

The chain carries TRBV2 and TRBJ1-5; no clear D. Input material: memory (CD45RO+) T cells sorted from blood. This clonotype was sampled from a woman between 18 and 29 years old in good health. As DNA, the CDR3 is TGTGCCAGCAGAGCGGGAGGGCCCAGCAATCAGCCCCAGCATTTT. It encodes CASRAGGPSNQPQHF.